This entry lists 28 T cell receptor beta chains sequenced from one sample in a study of blood T cell repertoires in COVID-19. Data came from immunoSEQ multiplex PCR; TCRdb stores just in-frame clones and leaves some out. The sample lists 150,000 to 200,000 clones, 85% occurring once. Sequencing was carried out using peripheral blood. The receptors were sampled from a human donor with acute or convalescent COVID-19. The donor label of this sample is uncertain.

The chain carries TRBV4-2 and TRBJ1-6; tentative D call: TRBD1 (5 bases). Trimming removed 0 bases from V and 10 bases from J, with 13 bases in between. Germline assignment: CDR1 LGHNA and CDR2 YNFKEQ. The CDR3 runs to 15 residues. The CDR3 loop reads CASSQEGAGKSPLHF. The CDR3 DNA follows: TGTGCCAGCAGCCAAGAAGGGGCAGGCAAATCACCCCTCCACTTT.

The genes are TRBV5-1 and TRBJ2-5; D not resolved. Germline CDR1 reads SGHRS; CDR2 reads YFSETQ. This CDR3 spans 13 amino acids. V lost 2 bases, J lost 0 bases, and 5 bases lay in between. The CDR3 protein is CASSLSDQETQYF. CDR3 in DNA: TGCGCCAGCAGCTTATCAGACCAAGAGACCCAGTACTTC.

The rearrangement links TRBV2 to TRBJ1-5, with 10 bases fitting TRBD1. J gave up 6 bases and V 2 bases, and 7 bases lay outside the gene matches. This CDR3 has 16 amino acids. Germline assignment: CDR1 SNHLY and CDR2 FYNNEI. CDR3 protein: CASSELSTGGSQPQHF. As DNA, the CDR3 is TGTGCCAGCAGTGAATTGTCGACAGGGGGCAGTCAGCCCCAGCATTTT.

The chain employs TRBV4-2 and TRBJ2-5; TRBD2 is a possible D gene (6 bases). In germline, CDR1 is LGHNA, CDR2 YNFKEQ. The CDR3 sequence is 14 residues long. The V end lost 3 bases, the J end lost 5 bases, and 13 bases lay between the germline ends. CDR3 sequence (DNA): TGTGCCAGCAGCCACCTGGACTACCGTGAGACCCAGTACTTC. It is translated as CASSHLDYRETQYF.

The gene calls are TRBV7-3 and TRBJ2-2, with TRBD1 matching 10 bases. Germline assignment: CDR1 SGHTA and CDR2 FQGTGA. With 8 bases clipped from V and 6 bases from J, the junction kept 6 bases outside the gene matches. This CDR3 is built from 14 residues. In DNA, the CDR3 is TGTGCCAGCCGCCGGGACAGGGGTTCCGGGGAGCTGTTTTTT. It specifies CASRRDRGSGELFF.

CDR3 amino acids: CASSRTGTQYF. As DNA, the CDR3 is TGTGCCAGCAGCCGTACGGGGACCCAGTACTTC. The chain carries TRBV3-1 (or the pseudogene TRBV3-2) and TRBJ2-5; D uncertain. The CDR3 runs 11 residues. Trimming pared 4 bases from V and 7 bases from J, leaving 7 bases between. Germline assignment: CDR1 LGHDT and CDR2 YNNKEL (reference sequence).

This clone was detected only a few times. The J gene is TRBJ2-5, the V gene TRBV7-9, with TRBD1 matching over 9 bases. Germline V lookup: CDR1 SEHNR, CDR2 FQNEAQ (reference sequence). The CDR3 contains 15 residues. With V trimmed by 5 bases and J by 5 bases, 9 bases remained unmatched. CDR3 residues: CASSPDRGVGETQYF. CDR3 coding DNA: TGTGCCAGCAGCCCGGACAGGGGAGTAGGGGAGACCCAGTACTTC. Using reference TRBV7-9 and TRBJ2-5 for the parts outside the CDR3, the full variable domain is DTGVSQNPRHKITKRGQNVTFRCDPISEHNRLYWYRQTLGQGPEFLTYFQNEAQLEKSRLLSDRFSAERPKGSFSTLEIQRTEQGDSAMYLCASSPDRGVGETQYFGPGTRLLVL.

V gene TRBV7-2 combines with J gene TRBJ2-7; 7 nucleotides agree with TRBD1. The trim removed 1 base at V and 0 bases at J, leaving 9 bases unmatched. This CDR3 is 17 amino acids long. Looked up from germline, CDR1 is SGHTA and CDR2 is FQGNSA. The CDR3 spells CASSLGFWGQISYEQYF. In nucleotides, the CDR3 is TGTGCCAGCAGCTTAGGGTTTTGGGGACAGATCTCCTACGAGCAGTACTTC.

The V call is TRBV10-3, the J call TRBJ1-1; no reliable D call. The germline V and J ends were trimmed by 0 bases and 1 base, with 15 bases remaining between them. This CDR3 contains 17 residues. Germline V gene data show CDR1 as ENHRY and CDR2 as SYGVKD. As DNA, the CDR3 is TGTGCCATCAGTGAGTCCGACTCGCCCCCGGGGAACACTGAAGCTTTCTTT. It specifies CAISESDSPPGNTEAFF.

The CDR3 DNA sequence: TGTGCCAGCAGCCAAACCACAGGGTCCTACGAGCAGTACTTC. Translation: CASSQTTGSYEQYF. V is TRBV3-1 (or the pseudogene TRBV3-2) and J is TRBJ2-7, with a tentative D call TRBD1 (6 bases). The germline V gene has CDR1 LGHDT and CDR2 YNNKEL (reference sequence). The CDR3 runs to 14 residues. V gave up 2 bases and J gave up 1 base, with 9 bases separating them.

The chain has TRBV6-2 or TRBV6-3 and TRBJ2-1; TRBD2 agrees at 13 bases. Trimming took 4 bases from V and 8 from J; bases not matched to a gene: 11. The germline CDR1 and CDR2 sequences are MNHEY and SVGEGT. The CDR3 contains 17 residues. CDR3 sequence: CASSSRLTSGGADEQFF. DNA of the CDR3: TGTGCCAGCAGTTCCCGATTAACTAGCGGGGGGGCGGATGAGCAGTTCTTC.

J is TRBJ2-1 and V is TRBV18; D is unclear. Trimming shortened V by 3 bases and J by 5 bases, and 11 bases separated the two germline ends. This CDR3 contains 14 residues. Germline-derived CDR1 and CDR2 are KGHSH and LQKENI. The CDR3 DNA sequence: TGTGCCAGCTCACCGCGAAGTTTAGACAATGAGCAGTTCTTC. It encodes CASSPRSLDNEQFF.

The genes are TRBV30 and TRBJ1-4, with 7 bases fitting TRBD1. CDR1 GTSNPN and CDR2 SVGIG come from the germline V gene (reference sequence). This CDR3 contains 14 residues. V lost 5 bases to trimming and J lost 8 bases; unmatched junction nucleotides: 11. Here the CDR3 reads CAWQATGRKEKLFF. In DNA, the CDR3 is TGTGCCTGGCAAGCGACAGGGAGAAAGGAAAAACTGTTTTTT.

There are many counts of this clone. The chain combines TRBV3-1 (or the pseudogene TRBV3-2) with TRBJ2-3; TRBD2 matches 10 bases. Unmatched junction bases numbered 11, after V lost 2 bases and J lost 9 bases. CDR3 length: 16 amino acids. Germline assignment: CDR1 LGHDT and CDR2 YNNKEL (reference sequence). CDR3 DNA: TGTGCCAGCAGCCAAAATCTGCCTAGCGGGGGAGAAACGCAGTATTTT. This encodes CASSQNLPSGGETQYF.

The rearrangement links TRBV2 to TRBJ1-2, with TRBD1 matching 9 bases. The CDR3 runs 14 residues. V gave up 4 bases and J gave up 5 bases; unmatched junction bases: 5. CDR1 and CDR2 from the germline V gene are SNHLY and FYNNEI. Written as DNA, the CDR3 is TGTGCCAGCAGTGCCGACAGGGGGTATTATGGCTACACCTTC. This encodes CASSADRGYYGYTF.

This clone appeared once. The DNA of the CDR3 is TGTGGTTGGGAGGTAGCGGGGGGACGGGAGCAGTACTTC. It yields the protein CGWEVAGGREQYF. This chain uses TRBV6-5 with TRBJ2-7, with 10 nucleotides matching TRBD2. The CDR3 loop spans 13 amino acids. Germline-derived CDR1 and CDR2 are MNHEY and SVGAGI.

The rearrangement links TRBV6-5 to TRBJ1-2; D perhaps matches TRBD1 (6 bases). Germline loops: CDR1 MNHEY, CDR2 SVGAGI. V shed 2 bases and J shed 6 bases, with 16 bases lying between them. CDR3 length equals 15 residues. The CDR3 loop is CASSYRGGAAHGYTF. The CDR3, as DNA: TGTGCCAGCAGTTACCGTGGGGGGGCAGCGCATGGCTACACCTTC.

The rearrangement uses TRBV7-2 and TRBJ2-2, with D perhaps matching TRBD2 (6 bases). The germline V gene encodes CDR1 SGHTA and CDR2 FQGNSA. The germline V and J ends were trimmed by 2 bases and 9 bases, with 10 bases remaining between them. The CDR3 runs 13 residues. CDR3 nucleotide sequence: TGTGCCAGCAGCTTAACTAGCTACCGGGAGCTGTTTTTT. Amino acids: CASSLTSYRELFF.

The chain has TRBV7-8 and TRBJ1-5, with 8 bases fitting TRBD1. The V gene end was trimmed by 5 bases and the J gene end by 0 bases; junction bases not matched to a gene: 3. CDR1 and CDR2 from the germline V gene are SGHVS and FQNEAQ. The CDR3 contains 15 residues. CDR3 bases: TGTGCCAGCAGCGTGACAGGGGCTAGCAATCAGCCCCAGCATTTT. Its protein product is CASSVTGASNQPQHF.

The genes are TRBV19 and TRBJ1-2, with 10 bases matching TRBD1. CDR3 size: 12 residues. Losses at the gene ends were 10 bases for V and 5 bases for J; bases not matched to a gene: 4. CDR1 is LNHDA, CDR2 SQIVND, per germline (reference sequence). The CDR3 nucleotides read TGTGCCACCCGGGACAGGGGATATGGCTACACCTTC. Translated: CATRDRGYGYTF.

The chain joins TRBV14 to TRBJ1-6; TRBD1 might be the D (5 bases). CDR3 size: 16 residues. The V end was cut by 0 bases, the J end by 7 bases, with 13 bases between. Germline V gives CDR1 SGHDN, CDR2 FVKESK. The CDR3 sequence: CASSQDRGRVNSPLHF. The CDR3 bases are TGTGCCAGCAGCCAAGATAGGGGCAGGGTAAATTCACCCCTCCACTTT.

The rearrangement joins TRBV5-1 to TRBJ1-6; 8 nucleotides line up with TRBD1. Per the germline V gene, CDR1 is SGHRS and CDR2 is YFSETQ. V dropped 4 bases and J dropped 3; count of bases not matched to a gene: 9. The CDR3 totals 17 residues. CDR3 in amino acids: CASSPQGQALYNSPLHF. The CDR3 nucleotides are TGCGCCAGCAGCCCCCAGGGACAGGCTCTCTATAATTCACCCCTCCACTTT.

The chain links TRBV2 to TRBJ1-5, with TRBD1 as a possible D gene (6 bases). CDR3 length: 14 amino acids. V shed 4 bases and J shed 4 bases, with 11 bases lying between them. Germline CDR1 SNHLY, CDR2 FYNNEI. CDR3 sequence: CASSGDRLNQPQHF. In DNA form, the CDR3 reads TGTGCCAGCAGTGGCGACAGGCTAAATCAGCCCCAGCATTTT.

This sequence joins TRBV7-9 and TRBJ1-2, with D possibly being TRBD1 (6 bases). V was trimmed by 3 bases and J by 8 bases, leaving 10 bases between them. The CDR3 covers 12 residues. In germline, CDR1 is SEHNR, CDR2 FQNEAQ (reference sequence). In DNA, the CDR3 is TGTGCCAGCAGCTTCTCAGGGGACGGCTACACCTTC. Its translation: CASSFSGDGYTF.

This clone occurred once. The V gene is TRBV19, the J gene TRBJ1-4; TRBD1 aligns across 7 bases. The CDR3 contains 15 residues. Germline V gives CDR1 LNHDA, CDR2 SQIVND (reference sequence). Unmatched junction bases numbered 11, after V lost 5 bases and J lost 8 bases. CDR3 amino acids: CASSGYRGSWEKLFF. CDR3 DNA: TGTGCCAGTAGTGGATACAGGGGCTCTTGGGAAAAACTGTTTTTT.

J is TRBJ1-6 and V is TRBV14; a possible D gene is TRBD1 (5 bases). Trimming removed 2 bases at V and 7 bases at J, with 12 bases between. This CDR3 comprises 15 residues. The germline V gene encodes CDR1 SGHDN and CDR2 FVKESK. The DNA for the CDR3 is TGTGCCAGCAGCCAACAGGGAATGAGGAATTCACCCCTCCACTTT. This encodes CASSQQGMRNSPLHF.

The rearrangement uses TRBV29-1 and TRBJ1-1; no definite D call. Per germline, CDR1 SQVTM and CDR2 ANQGSEA. The V gene lost 7 bases and the J gene lost 5 bases, with 8 bases spanning the gap. The CDR3 is 10 amino acids. CDR3 residues: CSALLTEAFF. Written as DNA, the CDR3 is TGCAGCGCCCTATTAACTGAAGCTTTCTTT. Using reference TRBV29-1 and TRBJ1-1 for the parts outside the CDR3, the full variable domain is SAVISQKPSRDICQRGTSLTIQCQVDSQVTMMFWYRQQPGQSLTLIATANQGSEATYESGFVIDKFPISRPNLTFSTLTVSNMSPEDSSIYLCSALLTEAFFGQGTRLTVV.

The V gene is TRBV6-5, the J gene TRBJ2-7; TRBD1 matches 7 bases. J gave up 2 bases and V 2 bases, and 6 bases lay outside the gene matches. CDR3 length equals 15 residues. The germline V gene encodes CDR1 MNHEY and CDR2 SVGAGI. The CDR3 reads CASSYATGSAYEQYF. In DNA form, the CDR3 reads TGTGCCAGCAGTTACGCGACAGGGTCCGCCTACGAGCAGTACTTC.